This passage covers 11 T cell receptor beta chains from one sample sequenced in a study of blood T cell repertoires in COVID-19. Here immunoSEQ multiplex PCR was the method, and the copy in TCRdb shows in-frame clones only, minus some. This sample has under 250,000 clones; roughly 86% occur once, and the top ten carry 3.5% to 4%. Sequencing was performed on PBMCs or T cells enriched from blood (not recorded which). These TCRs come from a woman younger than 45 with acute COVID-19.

The CDR3 DNA reads as TGCGCCAGCAGCTTGGGTGGTAGCTTGACAGATACGCAGTATTTT. This translates into CASSLGGSLTDTQYF. This chain links TRBV5-1 with TRBJ2-3, with D unresolved. Between the trimmed V and J ends, which lost 0 bases and 3 bases, there was a span of 11 bases. This CDR3 has 15 amino acids. Germline loops: CDR1 SGHRS, CDR2 YFSETQ. The full variable domain, with the rest looked up from reference TRBV5-1 and TRBJ2-3, is KAGVTQTPRYLIKTRGQQVTLSCSPISGHRSVSWYQQTPGQGLQFLFEYFSETQRNKGNFPGRFSGRQFSNSRSEMNVSTLELGDSALYLCASSLGGSLTDTQYFGPGTRLTVL.

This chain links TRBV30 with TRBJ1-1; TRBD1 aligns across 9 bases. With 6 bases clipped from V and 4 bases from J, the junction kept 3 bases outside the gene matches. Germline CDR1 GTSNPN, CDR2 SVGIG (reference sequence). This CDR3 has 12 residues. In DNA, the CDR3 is TGTGCCTGTGGACAGGGGTTCACTGAAGCTTTCTTT. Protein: CACGQGFTEAFF.

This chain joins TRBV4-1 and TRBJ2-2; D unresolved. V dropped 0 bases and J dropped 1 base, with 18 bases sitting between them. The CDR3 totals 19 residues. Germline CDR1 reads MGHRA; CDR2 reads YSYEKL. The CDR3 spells CASSQEGRFTSLNTGELFF. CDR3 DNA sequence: TGCGCCAGCAGCCAAGAAGGCAGGTTTACCTCCTTGAACACCGGGGAGCTGTTTTTT.

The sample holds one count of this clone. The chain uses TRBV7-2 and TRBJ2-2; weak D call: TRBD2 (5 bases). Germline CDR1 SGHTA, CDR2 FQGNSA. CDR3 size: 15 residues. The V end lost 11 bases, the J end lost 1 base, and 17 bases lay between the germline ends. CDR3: CARPRIGGNTGELFF. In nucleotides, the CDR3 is TGTGCCCGCCCGCGAATTGGAGGGAACACCGGGGAGCTGTTTTTT. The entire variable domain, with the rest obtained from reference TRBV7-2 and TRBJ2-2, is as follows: GAGVSQSPSNKVTEKGKDVELRCDPISGHTALYWYRQSLGQGLEFLIYFQGNSAPDKSGLPSDRFSAERTGGSVSTLTIQRTQQEDSAVYLCARPRIGGNTGELFFGEGSRLTVL.

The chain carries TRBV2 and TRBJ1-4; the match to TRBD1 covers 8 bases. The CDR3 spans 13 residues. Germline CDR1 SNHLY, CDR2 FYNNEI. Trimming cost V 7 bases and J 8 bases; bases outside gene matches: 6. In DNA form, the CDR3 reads TGTGCCAGCAATCAGGGGGCAAACGAAAAACTGTTTTTT. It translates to CASNQGANEKLFF.

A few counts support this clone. The DNA for the CDR3 is TGTGCCAGCAGCTCGTTCGCGGGGGGGACCTACGAGCAGTACTTC. Amino acid sequence: CASSSFAGGTYEQYF. The V gene is TRBV7-3, the J gene TRBJ2-7; 9 positions match TRBD2. In germline, CDR1 is SGHTA, CDR2 FQGTGA. V trimming: 4 bases; J trimming: 2 bases; junction bases outside the gene matches: 6. This CDR3 is built from 15 residues.

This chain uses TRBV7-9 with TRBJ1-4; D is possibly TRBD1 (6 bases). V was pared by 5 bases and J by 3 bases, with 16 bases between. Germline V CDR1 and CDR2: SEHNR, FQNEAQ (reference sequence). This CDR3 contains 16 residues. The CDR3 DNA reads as TGTGCCAGCAGCCCCATGGGGGGGCGGTCTAATGAAAAACTGTTTTTT. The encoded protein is CASSPMGGRSNEKLFF.

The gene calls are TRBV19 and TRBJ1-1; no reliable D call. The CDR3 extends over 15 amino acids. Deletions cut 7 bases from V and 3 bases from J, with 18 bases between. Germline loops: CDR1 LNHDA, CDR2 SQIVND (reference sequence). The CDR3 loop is CASTRNGEGYTEAFF. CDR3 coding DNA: TGTGCCAGTACTCGCAACGGGGAGGGATACACTGAAGCTTTCTTT.

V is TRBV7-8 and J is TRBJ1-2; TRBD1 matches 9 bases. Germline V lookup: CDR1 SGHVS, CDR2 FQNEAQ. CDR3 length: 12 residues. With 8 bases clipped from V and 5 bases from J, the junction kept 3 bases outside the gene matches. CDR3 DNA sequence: TGTGCCAGCGGCGACAGGGGGTATGGCTACACCTTC. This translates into CASGDRGYGYTF.

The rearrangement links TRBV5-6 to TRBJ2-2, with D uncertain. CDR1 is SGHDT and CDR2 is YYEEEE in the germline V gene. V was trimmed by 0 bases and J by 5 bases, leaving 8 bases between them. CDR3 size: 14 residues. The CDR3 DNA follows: TGTGCCAGCAGCTTGGCGCCCGAGACCGGGGAGCTGTTTTTT. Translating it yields CASSLAPETGELFF.

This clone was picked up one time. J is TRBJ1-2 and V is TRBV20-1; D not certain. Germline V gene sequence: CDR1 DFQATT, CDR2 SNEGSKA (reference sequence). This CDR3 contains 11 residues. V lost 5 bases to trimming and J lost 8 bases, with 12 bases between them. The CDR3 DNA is TGCAGTGCTGACGAGACGGGGGGCTACACCTTC. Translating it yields CSADETGGYTF.